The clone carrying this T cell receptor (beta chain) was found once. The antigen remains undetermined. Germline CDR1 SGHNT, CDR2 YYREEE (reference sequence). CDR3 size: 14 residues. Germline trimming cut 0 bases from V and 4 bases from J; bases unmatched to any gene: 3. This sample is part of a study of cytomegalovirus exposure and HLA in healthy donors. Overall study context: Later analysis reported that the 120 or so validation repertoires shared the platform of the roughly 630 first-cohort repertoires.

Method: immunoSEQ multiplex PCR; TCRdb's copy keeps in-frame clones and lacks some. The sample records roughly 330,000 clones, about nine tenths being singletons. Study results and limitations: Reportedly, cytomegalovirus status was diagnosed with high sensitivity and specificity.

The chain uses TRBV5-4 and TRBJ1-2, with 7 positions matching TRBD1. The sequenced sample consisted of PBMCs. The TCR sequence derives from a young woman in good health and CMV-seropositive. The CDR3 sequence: CASSLAGGGYGYTF. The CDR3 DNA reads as TGTGCCAGCAGCTTGGCAGGGGGGGGCTATGGCTACACCTTC.